This T cell receptor beta chain was recorded in a study of T-cell memory formation after mild COVID-19. 5'RACE with constant-segment primers yielded barcoded, UMI-tagged TCR alpha and TCR beta cDNA libraries. TCRdb processed the 5' RACE reads anew with MiXCR; each CDR3 protein has one entry. The sample has 140,000 or so distinct CDR3 sequences; 14% are singletons. The sequence came from an adult woman who had mild COVID-19 (a few samples of this study predate the infection). Cell type and time point are not known. The specimen sequenced was PBMCs or a T cell subset sorted from them (not recorded which).

CDR3 loop: CASDYSYSNQPQHF. CDR3 coding DNA: TGTGCCAGTGATTACAGTTATAGCAATCAGCCCCAGCATTTT. V and J are TRBV6-1 and TRBJ1-5; D gene uncertain. Germline CDR1 and CDR2: MNHNS and SASEGT. With 9 bases removed from V and 0 bases from J, the gap between germline ends came to 12 bases. This CDR3 region has 14 residues.